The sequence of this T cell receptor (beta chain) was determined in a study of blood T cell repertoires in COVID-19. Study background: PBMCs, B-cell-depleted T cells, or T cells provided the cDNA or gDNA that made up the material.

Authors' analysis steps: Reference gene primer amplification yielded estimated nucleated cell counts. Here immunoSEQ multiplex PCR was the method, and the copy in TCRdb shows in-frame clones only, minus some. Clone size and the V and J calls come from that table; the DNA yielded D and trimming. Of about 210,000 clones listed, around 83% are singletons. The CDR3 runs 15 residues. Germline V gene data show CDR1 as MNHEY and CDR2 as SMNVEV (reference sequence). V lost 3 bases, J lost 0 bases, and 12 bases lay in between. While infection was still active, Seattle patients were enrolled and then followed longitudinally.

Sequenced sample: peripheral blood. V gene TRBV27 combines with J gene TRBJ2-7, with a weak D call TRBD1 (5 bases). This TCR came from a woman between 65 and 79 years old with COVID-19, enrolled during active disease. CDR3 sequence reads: CASSFTGRSSYEQYF. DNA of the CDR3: TGTGCCAGCAGTTTCACAGGCCGTAGCTCCTACGAGCAGTACTTC.